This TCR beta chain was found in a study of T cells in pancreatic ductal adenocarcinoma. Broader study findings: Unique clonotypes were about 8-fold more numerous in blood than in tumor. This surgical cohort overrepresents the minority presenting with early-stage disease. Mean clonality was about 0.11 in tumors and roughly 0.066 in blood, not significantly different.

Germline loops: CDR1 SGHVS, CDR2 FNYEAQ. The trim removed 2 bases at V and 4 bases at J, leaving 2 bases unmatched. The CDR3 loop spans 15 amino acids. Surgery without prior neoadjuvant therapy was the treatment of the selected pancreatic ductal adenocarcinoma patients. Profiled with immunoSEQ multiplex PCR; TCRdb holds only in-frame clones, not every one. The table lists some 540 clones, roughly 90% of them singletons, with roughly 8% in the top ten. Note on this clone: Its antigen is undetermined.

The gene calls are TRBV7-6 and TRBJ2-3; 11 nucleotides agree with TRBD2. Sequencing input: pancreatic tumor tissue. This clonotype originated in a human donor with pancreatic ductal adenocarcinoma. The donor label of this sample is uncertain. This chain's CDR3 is CASSLTSGGSDTQYF. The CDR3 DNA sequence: TGTGCCAGCAGCTTAACTAGCGGGGGCTCAGATACGCAGTATTTT.